This TCR beta chain comes out of a study of human T cells and chemical hapten exposure. Stated time point: healthy volunteer bleed at 2 weeks. Blood, whole and unfractionated, served as the source for total RNA extraction. Study conclusions and caveats: After DPC sensitization, TCRs above 1 in 1000 frequency showed no change.

This clonotype was detected ten times or more. The antigen is not known. The germline V gene has CDR1 MRHNA and CDR2 SNTAGT. V was trimmed by 6 bases and J by 4 bases, leaving 18 bases between them. The CDR3 is 16 residues long. The library put unique molecular identifiers onto individual cDNA molecules. Original data processing: TCR counts had a median of approximately 96,000 per sample and spanned about 23,224 to 750,000. Each CDR3 protein gets one entry after TCRdb re-called the RACE reads with MiXCR. The V and J calls were determined by TCRdb, not by the authors. Of approximately 45,000 distinct CDR3 sequences detected, about 4.5% appear once; the ten largest clones hold 1.5% to 2%.

The clonotype originates from a female donor in good health. Some clones in this sample may be carry-over from other donors' samples. The chain employs TRBV6-4 and TRBJ2-2, with D unclear. Sequencing was done on a sample of whole blood. In DNA, the CDR3 is TGTGCCAGCAGGCGAGGTAGTACAGTGACCACCGGGGAGCTGTTTTTT. Amino acids: CASRRGSTVTTGELFF.